This T cell receptor (beta chain) is drawn from a study of Graves' ophthalmopathy and Graves' hyperthyroidism. RNA served as the template for amplifying TCR beta CDR3 regions. HTBI primers served in a first-round RT-PCR, which a second-round multiplex PCR followed. One entry per CDR3 protein results from TCRdb running MiXCR on the multiplex PCR reads. Among roughly 400,000 distinct CDR3 sequences listed, approximately 20% were seen once. This clonotype was seen ten or more times. Antigen: not known. Whole-study findings and limits: With 70.59% sensitivity and 72% to 80% specificity, the model predicted ophthalmopathy progression.

PBMCs were isolated from a 10 ml sample of fresh peripheral blood. Germline V gene lookup returns CDR1 MNHEY and CDR2 SVGEGT. This CDR3 spans 17 amino acids. Trimming removed 2 bases at V and 2 bases at J, with 16 bases between. The TCR originated in a woman in her late teens or twenties with Graves' ophthalmopathy. Sequenced material: peripheral blood. This chain links TRBV6-2 or TRBV6-3 with TRBJ1-5; weak D call: TRBD1 (5 bases). The CDR3 nucleotides are TGTGCCAGCAGTTACGCACAGGCGACGCGGGGCAATCAGCCCCAGCATTTT. Protein: CASSYAQATRGNQPQHF.